Listed below are T cell receptor beta chains from one sample, sequenced in a study of T cells expressing NK-cell markers. TCRdb reprocessed the 5' RACE reads and keeps a single row for each CDR3 protein, giving no DNA. The sample's table shows some 190,000 distinct CDR3 sequences. The sequenced material came from blood T cells: a sorted CD56 or NKG2C T cell subset, CD4+ or CD8+ T cells, or bulk PBMC T cells (not recorded which). These receptors all stem from a man aged 18-75 years in good health. The CDR3 runs from the conserved cysteine through the conserved F or W.

>TRBJ2-1|TRBV7-9
CASSSLGGMSYNEQFF
>TRBJ1-1|TRBV27
CASQTDLETEAFF
>TRBJ2-1|TRBV7-9
CASRRPGQGLDEQFF
>TRBJ2-5|TRBV10-3
CAISDGRAGGQETQYF
>TRBJ2-7|TRBV12-5
CASGYKDGEQYF
>TRBJ2-7|TRBV12-3/TRBV12-4
CASRTTGTYEQYF
>TRBJ2-7|TRBV18
CASSPAVLSSYEQYF
>TRBJ2-1|TRBV27
CASTLRGGYNEQFF
>TRBJ1-2|TRBV6-4
CASSETGNYGYTF
>TRBJ1-1|TRBV13
CASSFGDQLEAFF
>TRBJ2-7|TRBV2
CASTGRDSYEQYF
>TRBJ2-7|TRBV12-3/TRBV12-4
CASSFTGEIHLYYEQYF
>TRBJ2-1|TRBV20-1
CSATSGGAGYNEQFF
>TRBJ2-2|TRBV25-1
CASSLRTGAFGELFF
>TRBJ2-1|TRBV12-3/TRBV12-4
CASRETGGFYNEQFF
>TRBJ2-3|TRBV20-1
CSARDLWGEEDTQYF